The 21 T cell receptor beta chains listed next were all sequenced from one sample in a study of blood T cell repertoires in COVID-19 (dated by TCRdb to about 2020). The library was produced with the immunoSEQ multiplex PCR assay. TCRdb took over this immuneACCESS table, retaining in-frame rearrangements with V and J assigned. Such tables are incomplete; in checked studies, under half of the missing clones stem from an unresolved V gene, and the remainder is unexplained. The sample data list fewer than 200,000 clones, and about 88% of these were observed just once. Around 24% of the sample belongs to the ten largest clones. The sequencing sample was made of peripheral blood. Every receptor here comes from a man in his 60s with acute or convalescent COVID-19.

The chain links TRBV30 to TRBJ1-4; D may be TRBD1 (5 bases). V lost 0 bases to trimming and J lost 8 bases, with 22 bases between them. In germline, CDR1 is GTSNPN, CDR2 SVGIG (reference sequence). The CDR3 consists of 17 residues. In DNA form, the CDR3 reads TGTGCCTGGAGTGTCACGGGGGTTGGGGCCCCTGGCGAAAAACTGTTTTTT. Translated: CAWSVTGVGAPGEKLFF.

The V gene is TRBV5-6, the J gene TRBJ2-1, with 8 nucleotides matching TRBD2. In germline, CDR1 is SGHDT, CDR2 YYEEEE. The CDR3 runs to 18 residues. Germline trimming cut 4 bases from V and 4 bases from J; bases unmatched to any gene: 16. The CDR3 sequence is CASSPGLVAIRNYNEQFF. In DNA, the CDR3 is TGTGCCAGCAGCCCGGGACTAGTAGCCATCCGGAATTACAATGAGCAGTTCTTC.

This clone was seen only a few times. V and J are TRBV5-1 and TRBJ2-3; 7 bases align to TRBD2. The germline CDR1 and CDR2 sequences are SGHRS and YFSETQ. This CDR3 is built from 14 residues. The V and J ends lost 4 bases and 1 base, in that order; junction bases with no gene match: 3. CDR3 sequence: CASSPTSGTDTQYF. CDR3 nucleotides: TGCGCCAGCAGCCCTACTAGCGGCACAGATACGCAGTATTTT.

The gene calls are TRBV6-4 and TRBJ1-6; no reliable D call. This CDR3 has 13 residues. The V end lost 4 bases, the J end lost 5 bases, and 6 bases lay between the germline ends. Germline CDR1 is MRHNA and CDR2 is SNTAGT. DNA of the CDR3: TGTGCCAGCAGTGTAACGGATAATTCACCCCTCCACTTT. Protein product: CASSVTDNSPLHF.

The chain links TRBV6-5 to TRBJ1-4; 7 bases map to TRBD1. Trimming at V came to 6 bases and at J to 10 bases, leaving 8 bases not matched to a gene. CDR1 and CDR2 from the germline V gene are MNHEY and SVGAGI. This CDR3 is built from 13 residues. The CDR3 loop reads CASSQGGRGKLFF. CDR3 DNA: TGTGCCAGCAGCCAAGGGGGCAGGGGAAAACTGTTTTTT.

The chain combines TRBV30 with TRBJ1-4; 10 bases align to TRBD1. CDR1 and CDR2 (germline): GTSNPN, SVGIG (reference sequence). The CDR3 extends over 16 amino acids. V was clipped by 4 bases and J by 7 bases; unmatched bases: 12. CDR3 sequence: CAWKSRDRGWSEKLFF. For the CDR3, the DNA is TGTGCCTGGAAGTCCCGGGACAGGGGTTGGAGTGAAAAACTGTTTTTT.

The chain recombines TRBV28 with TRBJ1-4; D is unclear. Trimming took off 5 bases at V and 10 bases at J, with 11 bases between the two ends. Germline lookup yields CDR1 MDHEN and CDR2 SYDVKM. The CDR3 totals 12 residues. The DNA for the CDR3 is TGTGCCAGCAGTCCCTCCACGGGAAAACTGTTTTTT. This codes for CASSPSTGKLFF.

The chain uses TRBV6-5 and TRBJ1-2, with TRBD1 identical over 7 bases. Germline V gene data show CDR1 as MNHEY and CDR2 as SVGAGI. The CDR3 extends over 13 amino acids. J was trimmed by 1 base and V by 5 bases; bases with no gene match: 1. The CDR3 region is CASSNRGNYGYTF. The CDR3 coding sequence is TGTGCCAGCAGTAACAGGGGTAACTATGGCTACACCTTC.

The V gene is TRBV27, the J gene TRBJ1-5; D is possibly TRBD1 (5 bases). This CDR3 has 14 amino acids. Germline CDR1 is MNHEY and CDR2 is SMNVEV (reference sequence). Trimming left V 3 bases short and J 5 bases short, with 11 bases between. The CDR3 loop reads CASSFSSRDQPQHF. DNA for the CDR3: TGTGCCAGCAGTTTTTCCTCCAGGGATCAGCCCCAGCATTTT.

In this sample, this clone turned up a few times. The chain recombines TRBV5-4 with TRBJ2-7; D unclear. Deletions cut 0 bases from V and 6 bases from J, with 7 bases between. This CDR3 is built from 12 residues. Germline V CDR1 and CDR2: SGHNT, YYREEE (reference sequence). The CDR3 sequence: CASSLAPSEQYF. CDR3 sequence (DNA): TGTGCCAGCAGCTTGGCTCCCTCCGAGCAGTACTTC.

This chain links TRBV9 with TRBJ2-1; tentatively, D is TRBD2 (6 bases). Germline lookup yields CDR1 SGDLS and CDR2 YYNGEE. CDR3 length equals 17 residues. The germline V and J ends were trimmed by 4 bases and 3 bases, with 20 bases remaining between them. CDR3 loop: CASSPDSDSDYYNEQFF. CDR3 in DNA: TGTGCCAGCAGCCCAGATTCGGACTCGGACTACTACAATGAGCAGTTCTTC.

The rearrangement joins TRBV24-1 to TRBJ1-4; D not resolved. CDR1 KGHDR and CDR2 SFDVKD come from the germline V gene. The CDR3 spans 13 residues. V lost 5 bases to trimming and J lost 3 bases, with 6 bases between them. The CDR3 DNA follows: TGTGCCACCAGTGCCCCCTCTAATGAAAAACTGTTTTTT. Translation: CATSAPSNEKLFF.

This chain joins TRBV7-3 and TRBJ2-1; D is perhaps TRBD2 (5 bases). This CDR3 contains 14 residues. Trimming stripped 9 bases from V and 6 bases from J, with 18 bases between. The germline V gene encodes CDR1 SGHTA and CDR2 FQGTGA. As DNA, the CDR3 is TGTGCCAGTGGAGAGGGTTCGCATCGCAATGAGCAGTTCTTC. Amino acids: CASGEGSHRNEQFF.

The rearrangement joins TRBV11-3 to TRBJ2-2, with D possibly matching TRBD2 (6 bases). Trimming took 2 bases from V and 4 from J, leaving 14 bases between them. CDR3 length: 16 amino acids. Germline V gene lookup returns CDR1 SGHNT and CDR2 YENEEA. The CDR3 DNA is TGTGCCAGCAGCTTACTCCTATCGGGACTCACCGGGGAGCTGTTTTTT. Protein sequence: CASSLLLSGLTGELFF.

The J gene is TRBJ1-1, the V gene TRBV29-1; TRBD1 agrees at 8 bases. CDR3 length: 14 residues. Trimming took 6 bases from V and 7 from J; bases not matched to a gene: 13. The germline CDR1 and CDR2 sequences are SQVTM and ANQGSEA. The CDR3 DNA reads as TGCAGCGTCGGATCACTAGGGACAGGTAATGAAGCTTTCTTT. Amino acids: CSVGSLGTGNEAFF.

CDR3 in DNA: TGTGCCAGCAGCTTAGGCTCAGGGAACACCGGGGAGCTGTTTTTT. This codes for CASSLGSGNTGELFF. The chain links TRBV7-3 to TRBJ2-2, with D unclear. The CDR3 has 15 residues. CDR1 and CDR2 (germline): SGHTA, FQGTGA. Trimming pared 2 bases from V and 1 base from J, leaving 8 bases between.

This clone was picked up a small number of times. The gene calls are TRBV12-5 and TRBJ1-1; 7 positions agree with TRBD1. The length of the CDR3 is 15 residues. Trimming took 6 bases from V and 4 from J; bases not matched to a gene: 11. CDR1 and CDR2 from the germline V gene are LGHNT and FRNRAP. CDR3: CASGRLTGQGTEAFF. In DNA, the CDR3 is TGTGCTAGTGGCCGCCTGACAGGGCAGGGCACTGAAGCTTTCTTT. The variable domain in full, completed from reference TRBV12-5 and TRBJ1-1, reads DARVTQTPRHKVTEMGQEVTMRCQPILGHNTVFWYRQTMMQGLELLAYFRNRAPLDDSGMPKDRFSAEMPDATLATLKIQPSEPRDSAVYFCASGRLTGQGTEAFFGQGTRLTVV.

CDR3 coding DNA: TGTGCCAGCACCTCTGACAGGAACACTGAAGCTTTCTTT. It encodes CASTSDRNTEAFF. The gene calls are TRBV25-1 and TRBJ1-1; perhaps TRBD1 as D (5 bases). Germline-derived CDR1 and CDR2 are MGHDK and SYGVNS. V shed 7 bases and J shed 1 base, with 10 bases lying between them. The CDR3 is made up of 13 amino acids.

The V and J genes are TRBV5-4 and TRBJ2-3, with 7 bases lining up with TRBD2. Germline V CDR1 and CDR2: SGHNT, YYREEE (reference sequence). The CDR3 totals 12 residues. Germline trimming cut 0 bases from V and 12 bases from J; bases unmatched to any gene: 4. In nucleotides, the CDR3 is TGTGCCAGCAGCTTGGAGGCGGGGGATCAGTATTTT. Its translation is CASSLEAGDQYF. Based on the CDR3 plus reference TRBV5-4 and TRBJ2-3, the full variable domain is ETGVTQSPTHLIKTRGQQVTLRCSSQSGHNTVSWYQQALGQGPQFIFQYYREEENGRGNFPPRFSGLQFPNYSSELNVNALELDDSALYLCASSLEAGDQYFGPGTRLTVL.

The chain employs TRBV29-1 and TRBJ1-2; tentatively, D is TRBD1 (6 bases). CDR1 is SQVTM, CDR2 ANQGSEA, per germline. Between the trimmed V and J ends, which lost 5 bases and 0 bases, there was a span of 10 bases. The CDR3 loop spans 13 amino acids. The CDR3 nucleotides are TGCAGCGTTCGGACAGCTACTAACTATGGCTACACCTTC. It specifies CSVRTATNYGYTF.

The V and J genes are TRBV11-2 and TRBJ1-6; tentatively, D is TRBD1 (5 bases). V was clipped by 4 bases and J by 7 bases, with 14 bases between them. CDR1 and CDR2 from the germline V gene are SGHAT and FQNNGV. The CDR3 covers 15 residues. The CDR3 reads CASSSQQAVNSPLHF. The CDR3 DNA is TGTGCCAGCAGCTCCCAACAGGCCGTCAATTCACCCCTCCACTTT.